Below, 19 T cell receptor beta chains from the same sample are listed, as sequenced in a study of regulatory T cells in long-lasting Graves disease. Regarding time point: newly diagnosed GD, antithyroid drugs for less than 3 months. Making the TCR library involved RNA that had been extracted from PBMCs. Construction of TCR beta libraries relied on iRepertoire HTBI primers and on Arm-PCR targeting CDR3 regions. Using its own MiXCR run on the multiplex PCR reads, TCRdb lists one record per CDR3 protein. The sample consists of 450,000 to 600,000 distinct CDR3 sequences, 15% to 20% of them appearing once. A further study also used this sample, focusing on T cells in Graves' hyperthyroidism and ophthalmopathy.

Sample: peripheral blood mononuclear cells (PBMCs), taken at new diagnosis, from a patient treated with antithyroid drugs. These receptors were taken from a man aged 35-49 years with Graves disease.

This clonotype showed up many times. The gene calls are TRBV10-3 and TRBJ2-7; 14 positions agree with TRBD2. The CDR3 is made up of 15 amino acids. V was clipped by 8 bases and J by 0 bases; unmatched bases: 3. CDR1 and CDR2 from the germline V gene are ENHRY and SYGVKD. CDR3 nucleotides: TGTGCCATCTGGACTAGCGGGAGGTCCTCCTACGAGCAGTACTTC. It specifies CAIWTSGRSSYEQYF.

This clonotype has a count of ten or more. The chain recombines TRBV6-1 with TRBJ2-7; D unclear. The germline V gene encodes CDR1 MNHNS and CDR2 SASEGT. The V gene lost 3 bases and the J gene lost 7 bases, with 7 bases spanning the gap. The CDR3 runs 11 residues. Here the CDR3 DNA reads TGTGCCAGCAGTGAGATGCGGGAGCAGTACTTC. It yields the protein CASSEMREQYF.

This clonotype has a handful of counts. As DNA, the CDR3 is TGTGCCAGCAGCGTAATTGAGACAGCCGGGGAGACCCAGTACTTC. Translating gives CASSVIETAGETQYF. The chain carries TRBV9 and TRBJ2-5, with D possibly TRBD1 on 5 matching bases. V lost 1 base and J lost 5, with 15 bases in between. Looked up from germline, CDR1 is SGDLS and CDR2 is YYNGEE. This CDR3 region has 15 residues. Full variable domain (remainder filled in from reference TRBV9 and TRBJ2-5): DSGVTQTPKHLITATGQRVTLRCSPRSGDLSVYWYQQSLDQGLQFLIQYYNGEERAKGNILERFSAQQFPDLHSELNLSSLELGDSALYFCASSVIETAGETQYFGPGTRLLVL.

This clonotype was found a few times. The chain links TRBV29-1 to TRBJ2-1, with D tentatively TRBD1 or TRBD2 (5 bases each). The CDR3 runs 14 residues. The V gene's germline CDR1 is SQVTM and CDR2 ANQGSEA. CDR3: CRAEGRRDDNEQFF. CDR3 sequence (DNA): TGCAGGGCTGAGGGGAGACGGGACGACAATGAGCAGTTCTTC.

There are many counts of this clonotype. This chain uses TRBV20-1 with TRBJ2-3; no clear D gene. This CDR3 spans 15 amino acids. Germline-derived CDR1 and CDR2 are DFQATT and SNEGSKA (reference sequence). Trimming left V 4 bases short and J 0 bases short, with 14 bases between. The CDR3 coding sequence is TGCAGTGCTATCGGGCCCACCTCTAGCACAGATACGCAGTATTTT. This gives the protein CSAIGPTSSTDTQYF.

This clonotype occurred a few times. The genes are TRBV2 and TRBJ2-7, with 7 bases matching TRBD1. V was clipped by 9 bases and J by 6 bases; unmatched bases: 11. Germline CDR1 reads SNHLY; CDR2 reads FYNNEI. The CDR3 extends over 13 amino acids. For the CDR3, the DNA is TGTGCCAGTTTGGACAGGAGATCCCGCGAGCAGTACTTC. It translates to CASLDRRSREQYF.

This clonotype was counted ten times or more. The chain's CDR3 is CASSVAPIANQETQYF. Written as DNA, the CDR3 is TGTGCCAGCAGCGTAGCTCCTATAGCGAACCAAGAGACCCAGTACTTC. V and J are TRBV9 and TRBJ2-5; tentatively, D is TRBD2 (5 bases). CDR1 is SGDLS and CDR2 is YYNGEE in the germline V gene. The CDR3 length is 16 residues. Trimming removed 0 bases at V and 0 bases at J, with 12 bases between.

This clonotype showed up many times. The chain employs TRBV7-3 and TRBJ2-3, with 9 bases fitting TRBD1. The CDR3 is 16 residues long. V shed 5 bases, J shed 6 bases, and the junction held 12 bases outside the gene matches. CDR1 is SGHTA and CDR2 is FQGTGA in the germline V gene. CDR3: CASSLRPGQGLDTQYF. In DNA form, the CDR3 reads TGTGCCAGCAGCCTCCGACCGGGACAGGGCTTGGATACGCAGTATTTT.

This clonotype was picked up many times. The chain combines TRBV7-2 with TRBJ2-1, with 7 positions matching TRBD2. Germline V gene data show CDR1 as SGHTA and CDR2 as FQGNSA. V dropped 1 base and J dropped 3; count of bases not matched to a gene: 3. This CDR3 has 15 amino acids. This chain's CDR3 is CASSLGPSGYNEQFF. CDR3 in DNA: TGTGCCAGCAGCTTAGGGCCTAGCGGCTACAATGAGCAGTTCTTC.

This clonotype has just a few counts. The chain combines TRBV29-1 with TRBJ2-7, with D tentatively TRBD1 or TRBD2 (5 bases each). Trimming left V 7 bases short and J 0 bases short, with 10 bases between. This CDR3 is 12 amino acids long. From germline, CDR1 is SQVTM and CDR2 ANQGSEA. The CDR3 reads CSAGRHSYEQYF. The CDR3 coding sequence is TGCAGCGCGGGACGGCACTCCTACGAGCAGTACTTC.

This clonotype has more than one count but fewer than ten. This chain connects TRBV11-2 to TRBJ2-5, with D perhaps TRBD1 or TRBD2 (5 bases each). The germline V gene encodes CDR1 SGHAT and CDR2 FQNNGV. This CDR3 comprises 18 residues. Trimming pared 5 bases from V and 0 bases from J, leaving 22 bases between. The CDR3 sequence: CASSQRVRQMGYQETQYF. As DNA, the CDR3 is TGTGCCAGCAGCCAGAGGGTTAGACAGATGGGATACCAAGAGACCCAGTACTTC.

This clonotype was picked up many times. The rearrangement joins TRBV5-1 to TRBJ2-7; TRBD1 matches 8 bases. Germline V gene sequence: CDR1 SGHRS, CDR2 YFSETQ. Trimming cost V 0 bases and J 3 bases; bases outside gene matches: 2. The CDR3 is 14 amino acids. This CDR3 reads CASSLARGRYEQYF. CDR3 nucleotide sequence: TGCGCCAGCAGCTTGGCCAGGGGGCGCTACGAGCAGTACTTC.

The rearrangement uses TRBV5-1 and TRBJ2-7; 8 bases match TRBD1. The CDR3 contains 15 residues. In germline, CDR1 is SGHRS, CDR2 YFSETQ. Unmatched junction bases numbered 8, after V lost 3 bases and J lost 3 bases. The CDR3 DNA reads TGCGCCAGCAGCTCGGCAGGGGGCCAAAACTACGAGCAGTACTTC. This gives the protein CASSSAGGQNYEQYF.

The rearrangement links TRBV7-2 to TRBJ1-6; D is uncertain. Germline lookup yields CDR1 SGHTA and CDR2 FQGNSA. The CDR3 length is 15 residues. Trimming stripped 5 bases from V and 6 bases from J, with 14 bases between. CDR3 nucleotides: TGTGCCAGCAGCACCGTACAGAGGACTAATTCACCCCTCCACTTT. Translated, it gives CASSTVQRTNSPLHF.

This clonotype was seen repeatedly, ten times or more. The chain carries TRBV28 and TRBJ1-5; D gene uncertain. Germline assignment: CDR1 MDHEN and CDR2 SYDVKM. The CDR3 is 14 residues long. Trimming took off 7 bases at V and 5 bases at J, with 15 bases between the two ends. CDR3 sequence (DNA): TGTGCCAGCAATCCACGGGAATGGGATCAGCCCCAGCATTTT. It translates to CASNPREWDQPQHF.

The rearrangement joins TRBV10-3 to TRBJ2-5; the D gene is possibly TRBD2 (6 bases). The CDR3 has 17 residues. V shed 2 bases and J shed 3 bases, with 19 bases lying between them. CDR1 and CDR2 (germline): ENHRY, SYGVKD. The CDR3 DNA is TGTGCCATCAGTGAGGAGACAAGGGGAGGTGGAAAAGAGACCCAGTACTTC. Encoded protein: CAISEETRGGGKETQYF.

This clonotype was found a few times. The rearrangement uses TRBV20-1 and TRBJ1-5; TRBD1 agrees at 10 bases. The length of the CDR3 is 16 residues. Trimming took 6 bases from V and 4 from J; bases not matched to a gene: 12. Germline CDR1 is DFQATT and CDR2 is SNEGSKA (reference sequence). In nucleotides, the CDR3 is TGCAGTGCCCCGGGAGAGGACAGGGGGACAAATCAGCCCCAGCATTTT. The encoded protein is CSAPGEDRGTNQPQHF.

The genes are TRBV5-6 and TRBJ2-7; no clear D gene. Between the trimmed V and J ends, which lost 0 bases and 9 bases, there was a span of 16 bases. Germline-derived CDR1 and CDR2 are SGHDT and YYEEEE. The CDR3 totals 14 residues. CDR3 residues: CASSLDATALMQYF. DNA of the CDR3: TGTGCCAGCAGCTTGGACGCGACCGCCTTAATGCAGTACTTC.

V and J are TRBV3-1 and TRBJ2-1, with D unclear. The CDR3 totals 16 residues. The V end was cut by 1 base, the J end by 0 bases, with 10 bases between. The germline V gene has CDR1 LGHDT and CDR2 YNNKEL (reference sequence). The CDR3 sequence: CASSQGRRSSYNEQFF. For the CDR3, the DNA is TGTGCCAGCAGCCAAGGCCGTCGGAGCTCCTACAATGAGCAGTTCTTC.